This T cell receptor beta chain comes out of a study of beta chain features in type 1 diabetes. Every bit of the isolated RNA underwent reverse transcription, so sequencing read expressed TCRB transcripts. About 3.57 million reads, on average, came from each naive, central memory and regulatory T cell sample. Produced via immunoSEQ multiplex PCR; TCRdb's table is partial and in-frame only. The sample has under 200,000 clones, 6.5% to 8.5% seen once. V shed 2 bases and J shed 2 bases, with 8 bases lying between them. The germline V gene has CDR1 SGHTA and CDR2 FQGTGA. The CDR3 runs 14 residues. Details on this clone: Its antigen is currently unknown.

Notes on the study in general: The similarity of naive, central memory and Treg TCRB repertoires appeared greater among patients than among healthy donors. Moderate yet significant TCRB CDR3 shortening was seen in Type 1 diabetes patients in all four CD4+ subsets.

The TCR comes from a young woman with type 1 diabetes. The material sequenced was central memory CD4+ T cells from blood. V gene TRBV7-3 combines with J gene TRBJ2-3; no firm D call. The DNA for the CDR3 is TGTGCCAGCAGCTTAGGGCCGTTCACAGATACGCAGTATTTT. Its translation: CASSLGPFTDTQYF.